A selection of T cell receptor beta chains follows, all from one sample in a study of cytotoxic CD8 clonotypes in ibrutinib-treated CLL. The protocol was immunoSEQ multiplex PCR, while the TCRdb copy is restricted to in-frame clones and leaves out a portion. This table holds 50,000 to 65,000 clones, roughly 71% found once. The sample in question was PBMCs, obtained after 12 months of ibrutinib treatment. The origin of the receptors is a human donor with chronic lymphocytic leukemia. Both conserved end residues are trimmed from each CDR3. The order of the fields is V gene, J gene, CDR3 protein.

TRBV7-9,TRBJ1-2,ASSLALGRASDYGYT
TRBV11-2,TRBJ2-3,ASSLDRDTQY
TRBV11-2,TRBJ2-7,ASSLVRGLSSYEQY
TRBV28,TRBJ1-2,ASSIMRSYGYT
TRBV6-5,TRBJ1-1,ASSYVRGLGTEAF
TRBV12-5,TRBJ2-5,ASGLGQSGQETQY
TRBV19,TRBJ1-1,ASSVDSQMNTEAF
TRBV4-1,TRBJ2-1,ASSQDQLYNEQF
TRBV18,TRBJ2-1,ASSPHSYNEQF
TRBV30,TRBJ2-3,AWRGTGLGVMADTQY
TRBV7-8,TRBJ2-2,ASSLPTGNTGELF
TRBV6-5,TRBJ2-3,ASSYSDSSDTQY
TRBV19,TRBJ2-2,AIRGADTGELF
TRBV6-1,TRBJ2-7,ASSEEAQDRGSYEQY
TRBV2,TRBJ1-1,ASSEWNTEAF
TRBV13,TRBJ2-7,ASSLGVGQGASREQY
TRBV18,TRBJ2-1,ASSPSGLLGNEQF
TRBV2,TRBJ2-3,ASSPGTSGRGWGTQY
TRBV11-2,TRBJ2-5,ASSLGWAGDGETQY
TRBV27,TRBJ2-7,ASRVIGQQAYEQY
TRBV19,TRBJ1-5,ASSRVGDSNQPQH
TRBV5-4,TRBJ1-3,ASSPGGAGGNTIY
TRBV2,TRBJ1-1,ASRRDRLTEAF
TRBV11-2,TRBJ1-3,ASSFPLSTLERNTIY
TRBV7-8,TRBJ1-1,ASSLVQGWKAF
TRBV7-3,TRBJ2-7,ASSLMKVAGQASYEQY
TRBV19,TRBJ2-7,ASSIGGAGHEQY
TRBV5-1,TRBJ2-1,ASSGPRLAGANEQF
TRBV4-2,TRBJ2-7,ASSQDSGSQYEQY
TRBV9,TRBJ2-4,ASSVGIDGTLAKNIQY
TRBV5-4,TRBJ1-3,ASSSGTGGWVSSGNTIY
TRBV4-1,TRBJ2-3,ASSQDSGLTDTQY
TRBV29-1,TRBJ2-1,SVAVAGGYNEQF
TRBV7-2,TRBJ2-1,ASSLTFSYNEQF
TRBV6-1,TRBJ1-5,ASSEVRKRGYQPQH
TRBV28,TRBJ2-2,ASRLYPTGELF
TRBV7-9,TRBJ2-3,ASSLSAGTSDTQY